The 18 T cell receptor beta chains listed next were all sequenced from one sample in a study of a mutant IDH1 vaccine in newly diagnosed glioma. For these receptors, no antigen is known. Generated by immunoSEQ multiplex PCR, the TCRdb table keeps only in-frame clones and is missing some. The sample has about 51,000 clones, around 80% seen once; the top ten hold 1.8%. The time point: week 5, during vaccination. Every vaccination contained 300 ug of the mutant IDH1 20-mer peptide and was paired with topical imiquimod. Material: PBMCs, obtained from a glioma patient whose treatment included an IDH1 peptide vaccine. Every receptor here comes from a woman between 35 and 50 years old with glioma.

This clone was detected only a few times. This chain connects TRBV7-2 to TRBJ1-2, with D perhaps TRBD1 (5 bases). The CDR3 spans 14 residues. V lost 2 bases to trimming and J lost 5 bases, with 12 bases between them. The germline V gene has CDR1 SGHTA and CDR2 FQGNSA. The CDR3 region has the DNA TGTGCCAGCAGCTTACTGGGGGGAGGGTATGGCTACACCTTC. It is translated as CASSLLGGGYGYTF.

J is TRBJ2-7 and V is TRBV6-5; D is uncertain. The V gene's germline CDR1 is MNHEY and CDR2 SVGAGI. This CDR3 comprises 11 residues. Trimming took off 6 bases at V and 3 bases at J, with 6 bases between the two ends. The CDR3 DNA reads as TGTGCCAGCAGACAATTCTACGAGCAGTACTTC. This encodes CASRQFYEQYF.

Only one count was recorded for this clone. The chain uses TRBV9 and TRBJ2-7; TRBD1 aligns across 7 bases. J was trimmed by 9 bases and V by 4 bases; bases with no gene match: 16. CDR3 length: 15 residues. Germline V gene sequence: CDR1 SGDLS, CDR2 YYNGEE. For the CDR3, the DNA is TGTGCCAGCAGCCCTGAACCGACAGGGTGGAATCCGCAGTACTTC. Its protein is CASSPEPTGWNPQYF.

In this sample, this clone turned up once. The rearrangement uses TRBV23-1 and TRBJ2-7; D assignment may be TRBD1 or TRBD2 (5 bases each). TRBV23-1 is flagged as an ORF with uncertain function. The CDR3 extends over 16 amino acids. Trimming stripped 6 bases from V and 2 bases from J, with 20 bases between. CDR3 residues: CASSPQRGLWPYEQYF. CDR3 nucleotides: TGCGCCAGCAGCCCACAACGGGGCCTCTGGCCCTACGAGCAGTACTTC.

This clone was seen once. This rearrangement joins TRBV30 to TRBJ2-7, with 7 bases identical to TRBD1. V lost 1 base, J lost 2 bases, and 8 bases stayed unmatched. Germline CDR1 reads GTSNPN; CDR2 reads SVGIG (reference sequence). The CDR3 consists of 15 residues. The CDR3 DNA is TGTGCCTGGAGTGATTCGCCGGGACAGCCCTACGAGCAGTACTTC. It codes for CAWSDSPGQPYEQYF.

V and J are TRBV19 and TRBJ2-7; a weak D match, TRBD2 (6 bases). Germline CDR1 and CDR2: LNHDA and SQIVND (reference sequence). The CDR3 has 14 residues. V shed 5 bases and J shed 2 bases, with 13 bases lying between them. The CDR3 DNA sequence: TGTGCCAGTAGTCCCCGACTAGGCGCCTACGAGCAGTACTTC. Translated, it gives CASSPRLGAYEQYF.

In the case of this clone: A read error may produce the germline difference seen at one junction end. This chain connects TRBV7-7 to TRBJ2-5, with D possibly called TRBD1 or TRBD2 (5 bases each). Germline lookup yields CDR1 SSHAT and CDR2 FNYEAQ (reference sequence). The CDR3 length is 15 residues. Here the CDR3 DNA reads TGTGCTAGCACCCCCCTCGGGGCTTACCAAGAGACCCAGTACTTC. This encodes CASTPLGAYQETQYF.

This clone appeared a few times. The genes are TRBV7-2 and TRBJ1-5; the match to TRBD1 covers 10 bases. V lost 1 base, J lost 3 bases, and 3 bases stayed unmatched. The germline gives CDR1 SGHTA, CDR2 FQGNSA. The CDR3 spans 16 residues. CDR3 amino acids: CASSLVGQGSNQPQHF. The CDR3, as DNA: TGTGCCAGCAGCTTAGTGGGACAGGGGTCCAATCAGCCCCAGCATTTT.

The chain joins TRBV25-1 to TRBJ1-4; D not resolved. This CDR3 region has 15 residues. Trimming pared 4 bases from V and 5 bases from J, leaving 14 bases between. Per germline, CDR1 MGHDK and CDR2 SYGVNS. This CDR3 is CASSASVGKNEKLFF. CDR3 sequence (DNA): TGTGCCAGCAGTGCCTCGGTAGGGAAGAATGAAAAACTGTTTTTT.

The rearrangement joins TRBV11-3 to TRBJ2-7, with 7 nucleotides matching TRBD1. The CDR3 length is 15 residues. V dropped 1 base and J dropped 2; count of bases not matched to a gene: 5. Looked up from germline, CDR1 is SGHNT and CDR2 is YENEEA. This CDR3 is CASSLGGDRAYEQYF. The CDR3 DNA reads as TGTGCCAGCAGCTTAGGAGGGGACAGAGCCTACGAGCAGTACTTC.

The gene calls are TRBV7-9 and TRBJ1-4, with 7 bases matching TRBD1. The germline V gene encodes CDR1 SEHNR and CDR2 FQNEAQ (reference sequence). The CDR3 consists of 14 residues. V gave up 5 bases and J gave up 8 bases; unmatched junction bases: 8. The CDR3 nucleotides are TGTGCCAGCAGCCGACAGGGCTACAGGGAAAAACTGTTTTTT. Translated: CASSRQGYREKLFF.

This clone was seen only a few times. The chain recombines TRBV10-1 with TRBJ2-2, with D perhaps given as TRBD1 or TRBD2 (6 bases each). Germline V gene lookup returns CDR1 WNHNN and CDR2 SYGVQD (reference sequence). V lost 7 bases to trimming and J lost 0 bases, with 9 bases between them. The CDR3 length is 14 residues. The CDR3 protein is CASIGGPNTGELFF. CDR3 nucleotide sequence: TGCGCCAGCATAGGGGGGCCGAACACCGGGGAGCTGTTTTTT.

V and J are TRBV6-5 and TRBJ1-4; D is unclear. The CDR3 totals 14 residues. Trimming took 6 bases from V and 7 from J, leaving 15 bases between them. Germline CDR1 and CDR2: MNHEY and SVGAGI. CDR3: CASSERVVGEKLFF. DNA for the CDR3: TGTGCCAGCAGCGAGCGGGTTGTCGGTGAAAAACTGTTTTTT.

The rearrangement joins TRBV19 to TRBJ1-2; D not certain. The CDR3 spans 13 residues. CDR1 is LNHDA, CDR2 SQIVND, per germline (reference sequence). Trimming removed 3 bases at V and 1 base at J, with 6 bases between. CDR3 loop: CASSIDGNYGYTF. In DNA form, the CDR3 reads TGTGCCAGTAGTATTGACGGTAACTATGGCTACACCTTC.

V and J are TRBV2 and TRBJ2-5, with 9 bases aligning to TRBD1. The trim removed 0 bases at V and 6 bases at J, leaving 8 bases unmatched. The CDR3 has 16 amino acids. Germline V gives CDR1 SNHLY, CDR2 FYNNEI. CDR3 loop: CASSEAGQGSSQTQYF. CDR3 sequence (DNA): TGTGCCAGCAGTGAAGCGGGACAGGGCTCGAGCCAGACCCAGTACTTC.

This clone was counted once. This rearrangement joins TRBV27 to TRBJ1-2, with no clear D. V gave up 3 bases and J gave up 7 bases, with 12 bases separating them. From germline, CDR1 is MNHEY and CDR2 SMNVEV (reference sequence). This CDR3 is built from 13 residues. As DNA, the CDR3 is TGTGCCAGCAGTTTGGTCCGGACGGGTGGCTACACCTTC. It yields the protein CASSLVRTGGYTF.

The V call is TRBV7-2, the J call TRBJ1-6; D gene ambiguous. Germline CDR1 is SGHTA and CDR2 is FQGNSA. V was trimmed by 1 base and J by 7 bases, leaving 11 bases between them. The CDR3 has 15 residues. This CDR3 is CASSLGAAMNSPLHF. Written as DNA, the CDR3 is TGTGCCAGCAGCTTAGGGGCAGCCATGAATTCACCCCTCCACTTT.

This chain joins TRBV29-1 and TRBJ1-1; the D gene is possibly TRBD1 (5 bases). V lost 3 bases and J 0 bases, leaving 14 bases between the germline ends. This CDR3 comprises 15 residues. CDR1 is SQVTM and CDR2 is ANQGSEA in the germline V gene. The DNA of the CDR3 is TGCAGCGTTGAGAGGGAGGGACGGATGAACACTGAAGCTTTCTTT. Encoded protein: CSVEREGRMNTEAFF.